These 17 T cell receptor beta chains were sequenced from one sample in a study of blood T cell dynamics during melanoma immunotherapy. Repertoires were generated with immunoSEQ multiplex PCR, while TCRdb's copy carries only in-frame clones and drops some. This sample has approximately 4,500 clones; 96% occur once, and the top ten carry approximately 1.3%. Described time point: pre-treatment baseline. Here the sequenced sample was effector memory CD8+ T cells from blood, taken from a patient treated with checkpoint blockade. The receptors here all came from a human donor with melanoma.

The chain joins TRBV6-5 to TRBJ1-6, with TRBD1 as a possible D gene (5 bases). The CDR3 covers 14 residues. Germline V CDR1 and CDR2: MNHEY, SVGAGI. V was clipped by 6 bases and J by 7 bases, with 13 bases between them. The CDR3 protein is CASSGGELNSPLHF. In nucleotides, the CDR3 is TGTGCCAGCAGCGGGGGGGAGTTGAATTCACCCCTCCACTTT.

The genes are TRBV14 and TRBJ2-1; a possible D gene is TRBD2 (5 bases). Germline V CDR1 and CDR2: SGHDN, FVKESK. Trimming shortened V by 0 bases and J by 0 bases, and 15 bases separated the two germline ends. CDR3 length: 18 amino acids. The CDR3 region is CASSQEAFWESSYNEQFF. As DNA, the CDR3 is TGTGCCAGCAGCCAAGAGGCGTTTTGGGAGAGCTCCTACAATGAGCAGTTCTTC.

This chain links TRBV7-3 with TRBJ1-2; the D gene is possibly TRBD1 (6 bases). Germline CDR1 is SGHTA and CDR2 is FQGTGA. The CDR3 has 14 amino acids. V was shortened by 2 bases and J by 8 bases, with 15 bases between the two germline ends. CDR3: CASSLALGAGGYTF. The CDR3 DNA is TGTGCCAGCAGCTTAGCGTTGGGGGCGGGAGGCTACACCTTC. Combining the CDR3 with reference TRBV7-3 and TRBJ1-2 gives the whole variable domain GAGVSQTPSNKVTEKGKYVELRCDPISGHTALYWYRQSLGQGPEFLIYFQGTGAADDSGLPNDRFFAVRPEGSVSTLKIQRTERGDSAVYLCASSLALGAGGYTFGSGTRLTVV.

CDR3 sequence: CASSVRASGTPNEQFF. CDR3 in DNA: TGTGCCAGCAGCGTTCGGGCTAGCGGGACCCCCAATGAGCAGTTCTTC. The rearrangement joins TRBV9 to TRBJ2-1; 9 positions agree with TRBD2. The V segment lost 2 bases and the J segment 6 bases; nucleotides outside the gene matches: 9. CDR3 length: 16 amino acids. In germline, CDR1 is SGDLS, CDR2 YYNGEE.

This chain links TRBV12-1 with TRBJ1-6. TRBV12-1 is assigned pseudogene status. The CDR3 totals 10 residues. The CDR3 here is CASDNSPLHF. The CDR3 DNA reads TGTGCCAGTGATAATTCACCCCTCCACTTT.

This sequence joins TRBV2 and TRBJ2-1; D unresolved. The CDR3 loop spans 16 amino acids. Germline CDR1 reads SNHLY; CDR2 reads FYNNEI. The germline V and J ends were trimmed by 5 bases and 4 bases, with 18 bases remaining between them. DNA for the CDR3: TGTGCCAGCAGTTCCCCGGCAGGCAGCCTGTACAATGAGCAGTTCTTC. It translates to CASSSPAGSLYNEQFF.

This chain uses TRBV2 with TRBJ2-7, with D possibly called TRBD1 or TRBD2 (5 bases each). V lost 4 bases and J 3 bases, leaving 22 bases between the germline ends. Germline values: CDR1 SNHLY, CDR2 FYNNEI. There are 17 residues in the CDR3. The CDR3 bases are TGTGCCAGCAGTGGTTCTACCGGAGACCCGGGGCTCTACGAGCAGTACTTC. Residues: CASSGSTGDPGLYEQYF.

This chain joins TRBV28 and TRBJ2-1; D is perhaps TRBD1 or TRBD2 (5 bases each). Between the trimmed V and J ends, which lost 6 bases and 5 bases, there was a span of 17 bases. Germline V gene lookup returns CDR1 MDHEN and CDR2 SYDVKM. This CDR3 has 15 amino acids. The CDR3 sequence: CASRPPGRSNNEQFF. In DNA, the CDR3 is TGTGCCAGCAGACCCCCGGGACGGTCCAACAATGAGCAGTTCTTC.

The V and J genes are TRBV27 and TRBJ2-7; 14 bases agree with TRBD2. This CDR3 has 16 amino acids. After removal of 4 bases from V and 6 bases from J, the junction contained 8 bases not matched to a gene. CDR1 and CDR2 (germline): MNHEY, SMNVEV (reference sequence). Written as DNA, the CDR3 is TGTGCCAGCAGTTCGAGACTAGCGGGAGGGCTTGGCGAGCAGTACTTC. It encodes CASSSRLAGGLGEQYF.

The gene calls are TRBV7-9 and TRBJ2-7; 10 nucleotides match TRBD2. The CDR3 runs 15 residues. Trimming removed 4 bases from V and 2 bases from J; junction bases left unmatched: 5. Germline V gene lookup returns CDR1 SEHNR and CDR2 FQNEAQ (reference sequence). The chain's CDR3 is CASSSTSGITYEQYF. The CDR3 DNA reads TGTGCCAGCAGCTCAACTAGCGGGATCACCTACGAGCAGTACTTC.

V is TRBV2 and J is TRBJ2-3, with a tentative D call TRBD1 (5 bases). This CDR3 region has 16 residues. The V and J ends lost 6 bases and 5 bases respectively, with 21 bases between them. The V gene's germline CDR1 is SNHLY and CDR2 FYNNEI. The chain's CDR3 is CASRDVTGPRGDTQYF. The CDR3 DNA follows: TGTGCCAGCAGGGATGTTACAGGTCCCCGCGGAGATACGCAGTATTTT.

The chain has TRBV15 and TRBJ2-5; 13 bases agree with TRBD2. V shed 5 bases and J 3 bases; nucleotides not matched to a gene: 3. Germline V gene lookup returns CDR1 LNHNV and CDR2 YYDKDF (reference sequence). The CDR3 loop spans 15 amino acids. CDR3 sequence (DNA): TGTGCCACCAGCCTAGGACTAGCGGGAGAAGAGACCCAGTACTTC. This gives the protein CATSLGLAGEETQYF.

The count of this clone is one. The rearrangement uses TRBV7-9 and TRBJ2-1; 12 bases fit TRBD1. In germline, CDR1 is SEHNR, CDR2 FQNEAQ (reference sequence). The CDR3 loop spans 14 amino acids. The J segment lost 9 bases and the V segment lost 5 bases, leaving 5 bases of the junction unmatched. In nucleotides, the CDR3 is TGTGCCAGCAGCCCCCGGGACAGGGGGCTTGAGCAGTTCTTC. Amino acid sequence: CASSPRDRGLEQFF.

This clone has only one observation. This sequence joins TRBV9 and TRBJ2-2; D remains unclear. In germline, CDR1 is SGDLS, CDR2 YYNGEE. This CDR3 is 12 amino acids long. Between the trimmed V and J ends, which lost 1 base and 6 bases, there was a span of 4 bases. The CDR3: CASSVIPGELFF. For the CDR3, the DNA is TGTGCCAGCAGCGTAATCCCCGGGGAGCTGTTTTTT.

The chain joins TRBV29-1 to TRBJ2-7; a possible D gene is TRBD2 (6 bases). V was pared by 7 bases and J by 4 bases, with 11 bases between. Germline loops: CDR1 SQVTM, CDR2 ANQGSEA. The CDR3 is 11 amino acids. Written as DNA, the CDR3 is TGCAGCGCAGGGACTGGATACGAGCAGTACTTC. Its translation: CSAGTGYEQYF.

This chain links TRBV9 with TRBJ1-6; D is perhaps TRBD1 (6 bases). The CDR3 covers 15 residues. The V gene lost 4 bases and the J gene lost 7 bases, with 15 bases spanning the gap. Germline V gene sequence: CDR1 SGDLS, CDR2 YYNGEE. CDR3 bases: TGTGCCAGCAGCCCCGACCAGGGGAGCAATTCACCCCTCCACTTT. This codes for CASSPDQGSNSPLHF.

The chain couples TRBV5-8 to TRBJ2-5; D gene uncertain. The end of the DNA fits TRBJ2-7 better, so the J call may be wrong. Germline V lookup: CDR1 SGHTS, CDR2 YDEGEE. CDR3 length: 15 residues. The CDR3 loop is CASSFIRLSSYEQYF. For the CDR3, the DNA is TGTGCCAGCAGCTTTATCAGGCTTAGCTCCTACGAGCAGTACTTC.